This T cell receptor (beta chain) is drawn from a study of blood T cells in healthy people across ages. The study, taken as a whole, reports: The lack of PBMC sorting stopped any conclusive naive versus antigen-experienced comparison. Estimates based on one million T cells were treated as lower bounds.

This clonotype was detected a few times. Its antigen is still unknown. Next came a second PCR, run for about 7 to 12 cycles, which used a sample-barcoded 5' primer along with a J-beta primer mix. One entry per CDR3 protein results from TCRdb running MiXCR on the 5' RACE reads. Among over 600,000 distinct CDR3 sequences, 40% to 45% were seen once, and the ten largest hold about 30%. The CDR3 is 17 amino acids. The trim removed 0 bases at V and 0 bases at J, leaving 5 bases unmatched. Per the germline V gene, CDR1 is MNHEY and CDR2 is SMNVEV (reference sequence). The material sequenced was blood. The receptor comes from a man older than 75 in good health. The rearrangement joins TRBV27 to TRBJ2-3; 8 nucleotides align to TRBD1. The CDR3 spells CASSLSPTGGSTDTQYF. CDR3 coding DNA: TGTGCCAGCAGTTTATCTCCTACAGGGGGGAGCACAGATACGCAGTATTTT.